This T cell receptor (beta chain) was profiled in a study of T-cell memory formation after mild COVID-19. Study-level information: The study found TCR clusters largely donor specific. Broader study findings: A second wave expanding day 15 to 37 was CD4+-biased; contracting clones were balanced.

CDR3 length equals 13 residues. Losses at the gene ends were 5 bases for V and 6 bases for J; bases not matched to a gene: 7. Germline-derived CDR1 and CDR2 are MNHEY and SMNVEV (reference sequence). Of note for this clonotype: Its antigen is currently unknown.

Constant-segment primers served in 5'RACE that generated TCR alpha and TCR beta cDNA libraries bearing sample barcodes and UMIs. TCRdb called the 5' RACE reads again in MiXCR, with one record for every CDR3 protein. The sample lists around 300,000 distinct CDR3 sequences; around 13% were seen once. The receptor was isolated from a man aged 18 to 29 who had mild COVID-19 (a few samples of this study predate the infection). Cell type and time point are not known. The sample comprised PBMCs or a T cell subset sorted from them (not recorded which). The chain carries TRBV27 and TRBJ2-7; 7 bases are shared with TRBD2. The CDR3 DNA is TGTGCCAGCAGTCCAGGGAGGGAAAGCGAGCAGTACTTC. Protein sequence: CASSPGRESEQYF.